These 20 T cell receptor beta chains share one sample of origin, sequenced in a study of Graves' ophthalmopathy and Graves' hyperthyroidism (dated by TCRdb to the late 2010s). Sequencing used an Illumina HiSeq 2000. TCR beta CDR3 regions were amplified from RNA transcripts for repertoire sequencing. The first round was an RT-PCR using HTBI primers with the Qiagen OneStep RT-PCR kit, and this first round was followed by a second-round multiplex PCR, then size selection and purification. TCRdb passed the public sequencing reads through fastp at Q25 and MiXCR, retaining productive beta sequences. Rows matching on CDR3 protein sequence are summarized as one entry with the most common DNA and genes. The sample table lists about 400,000 distinct CDR3 sequences, approximately 15% of them with a count of one. The leading ten clones occupy about 7.3% of the sample. The sample comprised peripheral blood. The receptors were sampled from a woman between 18 and 29 years old with stable Graves' hyperthyroidism. Donor details come from another sample of the same person, matched by shared clones.

This clonotype occurred many times. This chain links TRBV19 with TRBJ1-1; 7 bases fit TRBD1. The CDR3 has 17 residues. Germline CDR1 reads LNHDA; CDR2 reads SQIVND (reference sequence). V lost 3 bases and J lost 0; bases outside the gene matches: 10. CDR3 in amino acids: CASSINRGGAMNTEAFF. CDR3 DNA sequence: TGTGCCAGTAGTATTAATCGAGGGGGCGCCATGAACACTGAAGCTTTCTTT.

This clonotype was seen many times. The chain uses TRBV12-5 and TRBJ2-5; 7 bases line up with TRBD1. The CDR3 is made up of 13 amino acids. The V and J ends lost 7 bases and 2 bases, in that order; junction bases with no gene match: 4. The V gene's germline CDR1 is LGHNT and CDR2 FRNRAP. CDR3 residues: CASVRGQQETQYF. The CDR3, as DNA: TGTGCTAGTGTTAGGGGGCAGCAAGAGACCCAGTACTTC. The full variable domain, with the rest looked up from reference TRBV12-5 and TRBJ2-5, is DARVTQTPRHKVTEMGQEVTMRCQPILGHNTVFWYRQTMMQGLELLAYFRNRAPLDDSGMPKDRFSAEMPDATLATLKIQPSEPRDSAVYFCASVRGQQETQYFGPGTRLLVL.

The sample holds many counts of this clonotype. The chain uses TRBV7-2 and TRBJ1-1, with 7 bases fitting TRBD1. This CDR3 comprises 14 residues. The germline V gene has CDR1 SGHTA and CDR2 FQGNSA. J gave up 5 bases and V 4 bases, and 7 bases lay outside the gene matches. For the CDR3, the DNA is TGTGCCAGCAGCTCACAGGGGAGGGAGACTGAAGCTTTCTTT. Protein product: CASSSQGRETEAFF. Supplemented by reference TRBV7-2 and TRBJ1-1, the full variable domain reads GAGVSQSPSNKVTEKGKDVELRCDPISGHTALYWYRQSLGQGLEFLIYFQGNSAPDKSGLPSDRFSAERTGGSVSTLTIQRTQQEDSAVYLCASSSQGRETEAFFGQGTRLTVV.

This clonotype occurred many times. The chain couples TRBV25-1 to TRBJ2-7, with TRBD1 matching 10 bases. Looked up from germline, CDR1 is MGHDK and CDR2 is SYGVNS. The CDR3 runs 14 residues. The J segment lost 5 bases and the V segment lost 4 bases, leaving 5 bases of the junction unmatched. The CDR3 reads CASSGRDRGHEQYF. The CDR3 bases are TGTGCCAGCAGTGGGAGGGACAGGGGTCACGAGCAGTACTTC.

This rearrangement joins TRBV7-8 to TRBJ2-7; the D is unclear. Germline CDR1 is SGHVS and CDR2 is FQNEAQ. Trimming left V 8 bases short and J 0 bases short, with 8 bases between. The CDR3 has 12 residues. In DNA, the CDR3 is TGTGCCAGCGGTAGGAACTCCTACGAGCAGTACTTC. This sequence encodes CASGRNSYEQYF.

This clonotype was observed many times. The chain joins TRBV6-2 or TRBV6-3 to TRBJ2-7; D not resolved. Germline CDR1 and CDR2: MNHEY and SVGEGT. V lost 5 bases and J lost 2, with 10 bases in between. CDR3 size: 13 residues. In DNA form, the CDR3 reads TGTGCCAGCAGTCCCCCAACTCCCTACGAGCAGTACTTC. Its protein is CASSPPTPYEQYF.

There are many counts of this clonotype. J is TRBJ1-1 and V is TRBV10-2; D gene unclear. The CDR3 contains 13 residues. Germline CDR1 WSHSY, CDR2 SAAADI. Trimming cost V 3 bases and J 6 bases, with 11 bases left between them. CDR3 loop: CASSDSGFAEAFF. DNA of the CDR3: TGCGCCAGCAGTGACTCGGGATTTGCTGAAGCTTTCTTT.

This clonotype was recorded many times. The chain links TRBV12-3 or TRBV12-4 to TRBJ1-1, with 8 bases lining up with TRBD1. The CDR3 is made up of 16 amino acids. With 6 bases clipped from V and 1 base from J, the junction kept 10 bases outside the gene matches. The CDR3 bases are TGTGCCAGCAGGGACAGGGTTAAGGTGAGGAACACTGAAGCTTTCTTT. Its protein product is CASRDRVKVRNTEAFF.

Notes on this clonotype: A much bigger clone sits one base away, suggesting this may be a read error. This is likely a read error, given that the CDR3 carries no conserved phenylalanine or tryptophan at its end. The chain has TRBV5-1 and TRBJ1-2; no clear D gene. With 0 bases removed from V and 4 bases from J, the gap between germline ends came to 7 bases. The germline V gene has CDR1 SGHRS and CDR2 YFSETQ. This CDR3 spans 13 amino acids. CDR3 in DNA: TGCGCCAGCAGCTTGGGGCAGTTCTATGGCTACACCTTG. Protein product: CASSLGQFYGYTL.

This clonotype was detected only a few times. V gene TRBV3-1 combines with J gene TRBJ1-5; D is perhaps TRBD1 (6 bases). Trimming cost V 1 base and J 6 bases, with 10 bases left between them. The V gene's germline CDR1 is LGHDT and CDR2 YNNKEL (reference sequence). The CDR3 contains 14 residues. The CDR3 DNA reads as TGTGCCAGCAGCCAAGGCAGGGGAGGTCAGCCCCAGCATTTT. Translating gives CASSQGRGGQPQHF.

The chain recombines TRBV16 with TRBJ1-2; 9 positions match TRBD1. Looked up from germline, CDR1 is KGHSY and CDR2 is FQNENV. J lost 8 bases, V lost 2 bases, and 9 bases had no gene match. The CDR3 extends over 15 amino acids. CDR3 protein: CASSQVDRGSRGYTF. The CDR3 region has the DNA TGTGCCAGCAGCCAAGTGGACAGGGGATCCAGAGGCTACACCTTC.

There are many counts of this clonotype. V is TRBV12-3 or TRBV12-4 and J is TRBJ2-7; perhaps TRBD1 as D (7 bases). The CDR3 totals 16 residues. V was trimmed by 5 bases and J by 4 bases, leaving 21 bases between them. The CDR3 region has the DNA TGTGCCAGCAGTAGGGCCCTACGACAGGGAGGTTACGAGCAGTACTTC. This sequence encodes CASSRALRQGGYEQYF.

This clonotype was seen ten or more times. V gene TRBV11-3 combines with J gene TRBJ1-1; maybe TRBD1 (5 bases). The V end was cut by 0 bases, the J end by 7 bases, with 12 bases between. CDR1 SGHNT and CDR2 YENEEA come from the germline V gene. This CDR3 has 14 amino acids. CDR3: CASSLDRGGGEAFF. The CDR3 DNA is TGTGCCAGCAGCTTAGATCGGGGCGGCGGTGAAGCTTTCTTT.

This clonotype was counted many times. The J gene is TRBJ1-5, the V gene TRBV27, with 7 bases lining up with TRBD1. Looked up from germline, CDR1 is MNHEY and CDR2 is SMNVEV (reference sequence). This CDR3 has 13 residues. The junction had 5 bases not matched to a gene; V was cut back by 4 bases and J by 8 bases. The CDR3 DNA sequence: TGTGCCAGCAGTTCGACAGGGAGGGAGCCCCAGCATTTT. Its translation is CASSSTGREPQHF.

This clonotype was detected ten times or more. The chain employs TRBV2 and TRBJ2-7; D call uncertain. CDR3 size: 13 residues. V was clipped by 4 bases and J by 1 base, with 8 bases between them. CDR1 is SNHLY and CDR2 is FYNNEI in the germline V gene. The DNA for the CDR3 is TGTGCCAGCAGTGCGATCAAATCCTACGAGCAGTACTTC. Encoded protein: CASSAIKSYEQYF.

The chain combines TRBV10-3 with TRBJ1-2; 8 bases fit TRBD1. The CDR3 consists of 13 residues. CDR1 and CDR2 from the germline V gene are ENHRY and SYGVKD. V lost 8 bases, J lost 5 bases, and 7 bases stayed unmatched. The DNA for the CDR3 is TGTGCCATCGGAGGGACAGGACTTTATGGCTACACCTTC. Its protein product is CAIGGTGLYGYTF.

This clonotype appeared many times. Mismatch with germline at one junction end may stem from a read error. The chain couples TRBV5-1 to TRBJ2-7; D remains unclear. The CDR3 runs 11 residues. CDR1 is SGHRS and CDR2 is YFSETQ in the germline V gene. CDR3 bases: TGTGCCAGCAGCTTAGAGGACGAGCAGTACTTC. Amino acid sequence: CASSLEDEQYF.

This clonotype was observed at least ten times. The gene calls are TRBV7-8 and TRBJ1-3; TRBD1 is a possible D gene (6 bases). Germline V gene data show CDR1 as SGHVS and CDR2 as FQNEAQ. The germline V and J ends were trimmed by 1 base and 0 bases, with 7 bases remaining between them. The CDR3 consists of 15 residues. CDR3 residues: CASSLGGGSGNTIYF. CDR3 nucleotide sequence: TGTGCCAGCAGCTTAGGAGGGGGCTCTGGAAACACCATATATTTT.

This clonotype was picked up many times. The chain couples TRBV27 to TRBJ2-7; D not resolved. CDR3 length equals 10 residues. Trimming shortened V by 0 bases and J by 9 bases, and 3 bases separated the two germline ends. Germline CDR1 is MNHEY and CDR2 is SMNVEV (reference sequence). The DNA for the CDR3 is TGTGCCAGCAGTTTATCCGCGCAGTACTTC. It is translated as CASSLSAQYF.

The chain recombines TRBV28 with TRBJ2-7; D is uncertain. The ends were cut back, 3 bases at V and 3 bases at J, with 6 bases in the middle. This CDR3 is 12 amino acids long. The V gene's germline CDR1 is MDHEN and CDR2 SYDVKM. CDR3 in DNA: TGTGCCAGCAGTTTCAACCTCTACGAGCAGTACTTC. Translated: CASSFNLYEQYF.